This TCR beta chain was recovered during a study of PD-L1 blockade in urothelial cancer. Study-wide background: Analysis of blood occurred 3 weeks (second dose) and 6 weeks after treatment start.

Time point given: pretreatment peripheral blood. The study enrolled patients with locally advanced or metastatic urothelial carcinoma. Using immunoSEQ multiplex PCR, the repertoire was profiled, and TCRdb retains in-frame clones only, with some absent. The repertoire holds around 66,000 clones, with roughly 77% as singletons. Looked up from germline, CDR1 is SQVTM and CDR2 is ANQGSEA. The CDR3 is 15 residues long. Between the trimmed V and J ends, which lost 4 bases and 4 bases, there was a span of 18 bases. The V and J genes are TRBV29-1 and TRBJ2-3, with D perhaps matching TRBD2 (6 bases). Sequencing used PBMCs, obtained around atezolizumab (anti-PD-L1) treatment. The receptor was derived from a man in his 70s with urothelial cancer. The CDR3 DNA sequence: TGCAGCGTTGTGGTTCGGGACTCTTCTCCAGATACGCAGTATTTT. Its protein is CSVVVRDSSPDTQYF.